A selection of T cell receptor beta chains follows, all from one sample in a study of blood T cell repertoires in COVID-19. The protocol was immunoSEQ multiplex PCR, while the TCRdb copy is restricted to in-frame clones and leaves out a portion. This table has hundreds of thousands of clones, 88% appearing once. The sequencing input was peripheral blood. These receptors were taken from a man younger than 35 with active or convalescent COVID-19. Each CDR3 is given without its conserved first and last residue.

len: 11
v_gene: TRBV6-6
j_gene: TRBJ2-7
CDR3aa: ASTAGGLGEQY

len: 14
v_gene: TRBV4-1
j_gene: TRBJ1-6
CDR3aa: ASSQEDRSYNSPLH

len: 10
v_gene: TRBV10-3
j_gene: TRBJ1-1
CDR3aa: AISRARGEAF

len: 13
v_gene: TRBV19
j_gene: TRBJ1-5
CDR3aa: ASSFKGANNQPQH

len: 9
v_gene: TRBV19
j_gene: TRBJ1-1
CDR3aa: ASTGITEAF

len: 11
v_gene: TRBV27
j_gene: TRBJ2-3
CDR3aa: ASSGGNTDTQY

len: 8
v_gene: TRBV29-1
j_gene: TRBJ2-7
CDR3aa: SVADYEQY

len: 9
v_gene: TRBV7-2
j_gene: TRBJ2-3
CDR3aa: ASSRGDTQY

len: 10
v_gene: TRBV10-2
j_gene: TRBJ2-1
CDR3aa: ASSTSFNEQF

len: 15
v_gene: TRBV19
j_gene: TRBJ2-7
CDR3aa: ASSITPRGTVTYEQY